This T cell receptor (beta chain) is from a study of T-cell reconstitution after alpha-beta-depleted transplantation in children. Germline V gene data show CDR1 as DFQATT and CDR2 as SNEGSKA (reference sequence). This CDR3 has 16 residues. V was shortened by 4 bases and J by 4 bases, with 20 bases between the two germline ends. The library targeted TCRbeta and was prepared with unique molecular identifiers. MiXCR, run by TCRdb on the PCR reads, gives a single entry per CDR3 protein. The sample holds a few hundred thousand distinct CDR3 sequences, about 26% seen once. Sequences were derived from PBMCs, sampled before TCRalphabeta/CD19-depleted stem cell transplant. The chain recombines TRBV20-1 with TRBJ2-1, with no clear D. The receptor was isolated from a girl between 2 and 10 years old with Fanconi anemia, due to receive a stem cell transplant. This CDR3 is CSATPSGSGLYNEQFF. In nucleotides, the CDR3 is TGCAGTGCTACCCCGTCTGGTAGTGGGCTATACAATGAGCAGTTCTTC.